Listed below are T cell receptor beta chains from one sample, sequenced in a study of T cell responses to AZD1222 COVID-19 vaccine. The protocol was immunoSEQ multiplex PCR, while the TCRdb copy is restricted to in-frame clones and leaves out a portion. The sample holds around 160,000 clones, 92% seen once. The source material was peripheral blood, sampled 28 days after the second AZD1222 dose. These receptors originate from an adult who received the AZD1222 COVID-19 vaccine. CDR3s include the opening cysteine and the closing phenylalanine or tryptophan. The D gene is left open where the match is weak. Not every row has a clone size; where given, it reads once, few, many or a size class.

clone_size j_call v_call d_call cdr3_nt cdr3_aa
- TRBJ1-5 TRBV19 - TGTGCCAGTAGTATTATGGGGGTCAATCAGCCCCAGCATTTT CASSIMGVNQPQHF
- TRBJ2-3 TRBV5-1 - TGCGCCAGCAGCTTGGATGGGGGGTCCACAGATACGCAGTATTTT CASSLDGGSTDTQYF
- TRBJ2-3 TRBV30 - TGTGCGGCGGGGCTTATCACAGATACGCAGTATTTT CAAGLITDTQYF
- TRBJ1-5 TRBV21-1 - TGTGCCAGCAGCAAAGAGGGACAAGAGGCGAGAAGCAATCAGCCCCAGCATTTT CASSKEGQEARSNQPQHF
- TRBJ1-1 TRBV27 - TGTGCCAGCAGTCACGGGGCTGGGGGTCTGAACACTGAAGCTTTCTTT CASSHGAGGLNTEAFF
- TRBJ1-2 TRBV7-9 - TGTGCCAGCAGCGGCCTCGAAGGGGGCTACACCTTC CASSGLEGGYTF
- TRBJ1-6 TRBV9 - TGTGCCAGCAGCGACGGGAGGGGTTCACCCCTCCACTTT CASSDGRGSPLHF
- TRBJ2-5 TRBV15 - TGTGCCACCAGCACACGTTTCACCCAGTACTTC CATSTRFTQYF
- TRBJ1-2 TRBV11-2 - TGTGCCAGCAGCTCCGGGGGGACAAAGAACTATGGCTACACCTTC CASSSGGTKNYGYTF
- TRBJ1-4 TRBV19 TRBD1 TGTGCCAGTAGTAGCGGAGACAGGGATTCCGGTGAAAAACTGTTTTTT CASSSGDRDSGEKLFF
- TRBJ1-2 TRBV20-1 - TGCAGTGCTAAACCTCCCTATGGCTACACCTTC CSAKPPYGYTF
- TRBJ2-7 TRBV7-2 - TGTGCCAGCAGCTTAGAGGCAGGGGACTCCGAGCAGTACTTC CASSLEAGDSEQYF
- TRBJ1-2 TRBV29-1 - TGCAGCGTTGTTCCCCCGGCGAACTATGGCTACACCTTC CSVVPPANYGYTF
- TRBJ2-1 TRBV4-2 TRBD1 TGTGCCAGCAGCCAAGAGGTGTCAGGGGGCGGAAATGAGCAGTTCTTC CASSQEVSGGGNEQFF
- TRBJ1-4 TRBV7-9 TRBD1 TGTGCCAGCAGCCCCACGGGACAGTTTAATGAAAAACTGTTTTTT CASSPTGQFNEKLFF
once TRBJ1-1 TRBV9 TRBD1 TGTGCCAGCAGCGGAGGGAGACAGGGAGGCCCCCGCTCGAACACTGAAGCTTTCTTT CASSGGRQGGPRSNTEAFF
- TRBJ2-3 TRBV3-1/TRBV3-2 TRBD2 TGTGCCAGCAGCCAAGAGGGACTAGCGGGAGGGCCTGATACGCAGTATTTT CASSQEGLAGGPDTQYF
- TRBJ2-7 TRBV7-3 - TGTGCCAGCAGCCTAGGGGGAGGCTACGAGCAGTACTTC CASSLGGGYEQYF
- TRBJ1-1 TRBV25-1 TRBD1 TGTGCCAGCAGTGCCTCCTGGACAGGGAGGACTGAAGCTTTCTTT CASSASWTGRTEAFF
- TRBJ1-4 TRBV3-1/TRBV3-2 - TGTGCCAGCAGCATCGGGGTTCGAGAAAAACTGTTTTTT CASSIGVREKLFF
- TRBJ1-1 TRBV7-9 - TGTGCCAGCAGCCCTCTCCCGGGCACCCCCATGTTTGAAGCTTTCTTT CASSPLPGTPMFEAFF
- TRBJ1-5 TRBV2 - TGTGCCAGCAGTGAAGCGCTTGGGGGTCAGCCCCAGCATTTT CASSEALGGQPQHF
- TRBJ2-1 TRBV15 - TGTGCCACCAGCGGAAACGACAGGAATGAGCAGTTCTTC CATSGNDRNEQFF
- TRBJ1-1 TRBV16 - TGTGCCAGCAGCCCCGGAAGGGGGGGCGCAAATGAAGCTTTCTTT CASSPGRGGANEAFF
- TRBJ1-3 TRBV30 - TGTGCCTGGAGCGACAGGGGAAACACCATATATTTT CAWSDRGNTIYF
- TRBJ1-1 TRBV19 TRBD1 TGTGCCAGTGACGACAGGGGAAGACTGAACACTGAAGCTTTCTTT CASDDRGRLNTEAFF
- TRBJ2-5 TRBV11-2 - TGTGCCAGCAGCGATGGACAGAAGTACCAAGAGACCCAGTACTTC CASSDGQKYQETQYF
- TRBJ2-1 TRBV7-9 - TGTGCCAGCAGCTTAGCGGGAGCCTTTTACAATGAGCAGTTCTTC CASSLAGAFYNEQFF